One sample yielded the 27 T cell receptor beta chains listed below, sequenced in a study of PD-1 blockade in classical Hodgkin lymphoma. The time point: newly diagnosed, previously untreated cHL patient sample. Only in-frame clones appear in the TCRdb table, and some are missing; sequencing was by immunoSEQ multiplex PCR. The sample shows under 80,000 clones, 85% to 95% of them seen only once. The material sequenced was peripheral blood mononuclear cells (PBMCs). The source is a human donor with classical Hodgkin lymphoma.

This chain links TRBV6-1 with TRBJ2-7, with 8 positions matching TRBD1. CDR1 is MNHNS and CDR2 is SASEGT in the germline V gene. The CDR3 spans 15 residues. Trimming took 3 bases from V and 3 from J; bases not matched to a gene: 7. CDR3 sequence reads: CASSEGQGAGYEQYF. The CDR3 nucleotides read TGTGCCAGCAGTGAGGGTCAGGGGGCGGGCTACGAGCAGTACTTC.

The V call is TRBV25-1, the J call TRBJ2-7; 8 nucleotides align to TRBD1. CDR1 is MGHDK and CDR2 is SYGVNS in the germline V gene. The V segment lost 4 bases and the J segment 1 base; nucleotides outside the gene matches: 9. The CDR3 is 16 residues long. Here the CDR3 DNA reads TGTGCCAGCAGTGGGCCACTGACAGGGGCTTCCTACGAGCAGTACTTC. This encodes CASSGPLTGASYEQYF.

The rearrangement uses TRBV28 and TRBJ2-5, with D tentatively TRBD1 (6 bases). The CDR3 length is 13 residues. V lost 6 bases to trimming and J lost 6 bases, with 14 bases between them. From germline, CDR1 is MDHEN and CDR2 SYDVKM. Here the CDR3 reads CASSWTAPQTQYF. The CDR3 DNA follows: TGTGCCAGCAGCTGGACAGCTCCTCAGACCCAGTACTTC.

The gene calls are TRBV19 and TRBJ2-6; D ambiguous. Trimming removed 6 bases from V and 2 bases from J, with 5 bases in between. The CDR3 has 13 amino acids. Germline CDR1 and CDR2: LNHDA and SQIVND (reference sequence). The CDR3 coding sequence is TGTGCCAGTAGGAGAGCTGGGGCCAACGTCCTGACTTTC. Its protein is CASRRAGANVLTF. The full variable domain, in which reference TRBV19 and TRBJ2-6 provide the parts outside the CDR3, is DGGITQSPKYLFRKEGQNVTLSCEQNLNHDAMYWYRQDPGQGLRLIYYSQIVNDFQKGDIAEGYSVSREKKESFPLTVTSAQKNPTAFYLCASRRAGANVLTFGAGSRLTVL.

V and J are TRBV7-2 and TRBJ2-3; tentatively, D is TRBD1 or TRBD2 (5 bases each). The ends were cut back, 4 bases at V and 4 bases at J, with 15 bases in the middle. The CDR3 consists of 15 residues. Germline CDR1 is SGHTA and CDR2 is FQGNSA. CDR3: CASSSLTRGPDTQYF. The CDR3 nucleotides read TGTGCCAGCAGCTCCTTGACGAGGGGACCAGATACGCAGTATTTT.

The chain couples TRBV20-1 to TRBJ2-1; D is ambiguous. The CDR3 has 11 residues. Per the germline V gene, CDR1 is DFQATT and CDR2 is SNEGSKA (reference sequence). V lost 5 bases and J lost 0, with 2 bases in between. The CDR3 DNA is TGCAGTGCTCCCTCCTACAATGAGCAGTTCTTC. Amino acid sequence: CSAPSYNEQFF.

The chain employs TRBV4-1 and TRBJ2-3; the D is unclear. Germline-derived CDR1 and CDR2 are MGHRA and YSYEKL. V gave up 0 bases and J gave up 2 bases, with 15 bases separating them. CDR3 length: 17 amino acids. The CDR3 region is CASSQERERTITDTQYF. DNA for the CDR3: TGCGCCAGCAGCCAAGAACGCGAACGGACGATCACAGATACGCAGTATTTT.

The chain joins TRBV29-1 to TRBJ1-1; 9 bases align to TRBD1. Germline V gives CDR1 SQVTM, CDR2 ANQGSEA. After removal of 6 bases from V and 6 bases from J, the junction contained 2 bases not matched to a gene. The CDR3 length is 11 residues. In DNA, the CDR3 is TGCAGCGTGGACAGGGGCTCTGAAGCTTTCTTT. Amino acids: CSVDRGSEAFF.

The genes are TRBV28 and TRBJ2-7; TRBD2 is a possible D gene (6 bases). Trimming pared 5 bases from V and 3 bases from J, leaving 17 bases between. The CDR3 length is 15 residues. CDR1 and CDR2 from the germline V gene are MDHEN and SYDVKM. The CDR3 spells CASSTPGLSYYEQYF. For the CDR3, the DNA is TGTGCCAGCAGTACCCCGGGACTCAGCTACTACGAGCAGTACTTC.

The chain combines TRBV7-2 with TRBJ2-3, with 7 bases that match TRBD2. The germline V gene encodes CDR1 SGHTA and CDR2 FQGNSA. The CDR3 length is 18 residues. The ends lost 1 base at V and 1 base at J; junction bases unmatched: 11. Here the CDR3 DNA reads TGTGCCAGCAGCTTAGTTGGTTACGGCGGGAGTCGCACAGATACGCAGTATTTT. Translating gives CASSLVGYGGSRTDTQYF.

The chain has TRBV10-3 and TRBJ1-5; no definite D call. The germline V gene has CDR1 ENHRY and CDR2 SYGVKD. The CDR3 totals 14 residues. The V gene lost 0 bases and the J gene lost 2 bases, with 5 bases spanning the gap. In DNA form, the CDR3 reads TGTGCCATCAGTGAGTCGAGAGGCAATCAGCCCCAGCATTTT. It encodes CAISESRGNQPQHF.

The V and J genes are TRBV7-2 and TRBJ1-3; D is unclear. Deletions cut 5 bases from V and 4 bases from J, with 18 bases between. The CDR3 runs 16 residues. Per germline, CDR1 SGHTA and CDR2 FQGNSA. The CDR3 sequence: CASSPWGIGWGNTIYF. The CDR3 region has the DNA TGTGCCAGCAGCCCTTGGGGAATTGGCTGGGGAAACACCATATATTTT.

The V and J genes are TRBV28 and TRBJ1-1, with unresolved D. V lost 1 base, J lost 5 bases, and 23 bases lay in between. The CDR3 has 18 amino acids. From germline, CDR1 is MDHEN and CDR2 SYDVKM. The CDR3 DNA reads TGTGCCAGCAGTTTATTTTCCCTCGGGAGGCCCGAAGGGACTGAAGCTTTCTTT. The encoded protein is CASSLFSLGRPEGTEAFF.

The CDR3 loop reads CASSSAQGASTDTQYF. DNA for the CDR3: TGCGCCAGCAGCTCCGCACAGGGCGCTAGCACAGATACGCAGTATTTT. This chain connects TRBV5-1 to TRBJ2-3; tentatively, D is TRBD1 (6 bases). The CDR3 length is 16 residues. Trimming took 3 bases from V and 0 from J, leaving 14 bases between them. Germline values: CDR1 SGHRS, CDR2 YFSETQ. The variable domain in full, with the rest retrieved from reference TRBV5-1 and TRBJ2-3, is KAGVTQTPRYLIKTRGQQVTLSCSPISGHRSVSWYQQTPGQGLQFLFEYFSETQRNKGNFPGRFSGRQFSNSRSEMNVSTLELGDSALYLCASSSAQGASTDTQYFGPGTRLTVL.

Regarding this clone: The junction departs from the called germline gene at one end, perhaps through a read error. The V and J genes are TRBV5-1 and TRBJ2-3; no clear D gene. The germline gives CDR1 SGHRS, CDR2 YFSETQ. The CDR3 has 14 amino acids. The CDR3 sequence is CASRLEPLDHTQYF. Here the CDR3 DNA reads TGCGCCAGCAGGTTGGAACCTCTTGATCATACGCAGTATTTT.

The chain has TRBV11-1 and TRBJ1-1; perhaps TRBD1 as D (5 bases). CDR1 and CDR2 from the germline V gene are SGHAT and FQDESV (reference sequence). CDR3 length: 14 residues. V was cut by 3 bases and J by 3 bases, with 11 bases left in between. Here the CDR3 reads CASSFTTAYTEAFF. CDR3 sequence (DNA): TGTGCCAGCAGCTTTACGACAGCCTACACTGAAGCTTTCTTT.

This chain connects TRBV11-2 to TRBJ2-7; 7 bases are a match to TRBD1. V lost 6 bases to trimming and J lost 4 bases; unmatched junction nucleotides: 6. CDR1 and CDR2 (germline): SGHAT, FQNNGV. The CDR3 consists of 13 residues. The CDR3 nucleotides are TGTGCCAGCAGTTTTCAGGGGGAATACGAGCAGTACTTC. Protein sequence: CASSFQGEYEQYF.

The gene calls are TRBV7-9 and TRBJ2-5; unclear D gene. V lost 5 bases, J lost 5 bases, and 9 bases lay in between. This CDR3 is 12 amino acids long. Germline CDR1 reads SEHNR; CDR2 reads FQNEAQ (reference sequence). CDR3 amino acids: CASSLLGETQYF. The CDR3 nucleotides are TGTGCCAGCAGCCTCCTGGGGGAGACCCAGTACTTC.

V and J are TRBV5-6 and TRBJ2-1; unclear D gene. The germline V and J ends were trimmed by 0 bases and 5 bases, with 3 bases remaining between them. The CDR3 runs to 12 residues. Germline V gives CDR1 SGHDT, CDR2 YYEEEE. This chain's CDR3 is CASSLENNEQFF. The CDR3 nucleotides are TGTGCCAGCAGCTTGGAAAACAATGAGCAGTTCTTC. The full variable domain, completed using reference TRBV5-6 and TRBJ2-1, is DAGVTQSPTHLIKTRGQQVTLRCSPKSGHDTVSWYQQALGQGPQFIFQYYEEEERQRGNFPDRFSGHQFPNYSSELNVNALLLGDSALYLCASSLENNEQFFGPGTRLTVL.

This chain connects TRBV6-1 to TRBJ2-7; D not resolved. V was clipped by 6 bases and J by 5 bases, with 11 bases between them. This CDR3 is built from 12 residues. Germline lookup yields CDR1 MNHNS and CDR2 SASEGT. The CDR3 sequence is CASSRPLDEQYF. As DNA, the CDR3 is TGTGCCAGCAGCCGGCCACTGGACGAGCAGTACTTC.

The V and J genes are TRBV28 and TRBJ1-5; D is unresolved. The CDR3 runs to 14 residues. The germline V and J ends were trimmed by 6 bases and 4 bases, with 13 bases remaining between them. Germline-derived CDR1 and CDR2 are MDHEN and SYDVKM. CDR3: CASSLNGLNQPQHF. The CDR3 DNA reads as TGTGCCAGCAGCCTGAACGGGCTTAATCAGCCCCAGCATTTT.

The chain combines TRBV4-3 with TRBJ1-4; no reliable D call. The CDR3 extends over 18 amino acids. Per the germline V gene, CDR1 is LGHNA and CDR2 is YSLEER. Trimming shortened V by 3 bases and J by 8 bases, and 25 bases separated the two germline ends. The chain's CDR3 is CASSHDKPDWIGGEKLFF. The CDR3 nucleotides are TGCGCCAGCAGCCATGACAAGCCCGACTGGATCGGTGGGGAAAAACTGTTTTTT.

The chain combines TRBV6-6 with TRBJ1-5; D unclear. This CDR3 is built from 15 residues. The germline gives CDR1 MNHNY, CDR2 SVGAGI (reference sequence). V lost 0 bases, J lost 2 bases, and 8 bases lay in between. CDR3 DNA: TGTGCCAGCAGTTACTCCGGGGAGGGCAATCAGCCCCAGCATTTT. This sequence encodes CASSYSGEGNQPQHF.

The gene calls are TRBV15 and TRBJ1-2; TRBD1 matches 8 bases. This CDR3 has 13 amino acids. Unmatched junction bases numbered 5, after V lost 4 bases and J lost 7 bases. Germline V gives CDR1 LNHNV, CDR2 YYDKDF (reference sequence). CDR3 sequence (DNA): TGTGCCACCAGCAAAAGAGACAGGGGTGGCTACACCTTC. It translates to CATSKRDRGGYTF.

This clone was observed once. The gene calls are TRBV6-1 and TRBJ2-1; TRBD1 matches at 7 bases. Germline CDR1 is MNHNS and CDR2 is SASEGT. Trimming removed 4 bases from V and 2 bases from J; junction bases left unmatched: 2. CDR3 length: 14 residues. CDR3 residues: CASSGQGAYNEQFF. Written as DNA, the CDR3 is TGTGCCAGCAGTGGGCAGGGGGCCTACAATGAGCAGTTCTTC.

Notes on this clone: Other DNA sequences in the sample encode the same CDR3. This sequence joins TRBV18 and TRBJ2-7; 8 bases map to TRBD1. The CDR3 runs 14 residues. CDR1 is KGHSH and CDR2 is LQKENI in the germline V gene. The junction had 4 bases not matched to a gene; V was cut back by 4 bases and J by 2 bases. The CDR3 sequence: CASSLGQGPYEQYF. The CDR3 nucleotides read TGTGCCAGCTCACTCGGACAGGGTCCCTACGAGCAGTACTTC. Together with reference TRBV18 and TRBJ2-7, the CDR3 gives the full variable domain: NAGVMQNPRHLVRRRGQEARLRCSPMKGHSHVYWYRQLPEEGLKFMVYLQKENIIDESGMPKERFSAEFPKEGPSILRIQQVVRGDSAAYFCASSLGQGPYEQYFGPGTRLTVT.

The chain links TRBV19 to TRBJ1-1; 8 bases agree with TRBD1. This CDR3 has 12 residues. Germline V gene data show CDR1 as LNHDA and CDR2 as SQIVND (reference sequence). After removal of 7 bases from V and 3 bases from J, the junction contained 1 base not matched to a gene. CDR3 residues: CASIQGDTEAFF. Written as DNA, the CDR3 is TGTGCCAGTATACAGGGGGACACTGAAGCTTTCTTT.